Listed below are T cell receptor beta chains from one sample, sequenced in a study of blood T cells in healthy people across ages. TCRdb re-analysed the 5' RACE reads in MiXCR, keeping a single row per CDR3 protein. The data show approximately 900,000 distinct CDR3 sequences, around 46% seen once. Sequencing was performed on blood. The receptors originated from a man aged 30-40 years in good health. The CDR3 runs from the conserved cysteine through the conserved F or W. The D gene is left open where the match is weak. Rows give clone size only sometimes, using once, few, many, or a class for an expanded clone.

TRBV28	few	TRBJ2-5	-	CASSLQSRLREQYF	TGTGCCAGTAGCCTGCAGTCCAGACTTCGGGAGCAGTACTTC
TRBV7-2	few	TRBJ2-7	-	CASSFAQGGEQYF	TGTGCCAGCAGCTTCGCACAGGGAGGCGAGCAGTACTTC
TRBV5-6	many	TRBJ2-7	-	CASSLGSAYEQYF	TGTGCCAGCAGCTTAGGTAGTGCCTACGAGCAGTACTTC
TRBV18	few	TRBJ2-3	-	CASAAGRTDTQYF	TGTGCCAGCGCTGCTGGTCGGACAGATACGCAGTATTTT
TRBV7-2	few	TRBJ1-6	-	CASSLRTVSPLHF	TGTGCCAGCAGCCTACGGACAGTTTCACCCCTCCACTTT
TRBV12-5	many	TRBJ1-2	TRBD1	CASGSGQGARGYTF	TGTGCTAGTGGCTCTGGACAGGGGGCGCGTGGCTACACCTTC
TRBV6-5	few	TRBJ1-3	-	CASRIGPASSGNTIYF	TGTGCCAGTCGGATTGGGCCGGCCAGCTCTGGAAACACCATATATTTT
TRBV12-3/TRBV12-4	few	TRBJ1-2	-	CASSPTRQVYGYTF	TGTGCCAGCAGTCCCACCCGACAGGTCTATGGCTACACCTTC
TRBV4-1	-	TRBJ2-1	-	CACSQEGGFNNEQFF	TGCGCCTGCAGCCAAGAGGGGGGATTTAACAATGAGCAGTTCTTC
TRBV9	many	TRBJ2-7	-	CASSVDGYEQYF	TGTGCCAGCAGCGTAGACGGGTACGAGCAGTACTTC
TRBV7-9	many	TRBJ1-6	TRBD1	CASRSDRATNSPLHF	TGTGCCAGCAGATCGGACAGGGCAACGAATTCACCCCTCCACTTT
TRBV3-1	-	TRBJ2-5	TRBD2	CASSQGGRGYF	TGTGCCAGCAGCCAGGGAGGGAGAGGGTACTTC
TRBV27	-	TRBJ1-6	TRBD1	CASSLADRTNSPLHF	TGTGCCAGCAGTTTAGCGGACAGGACTAATTCACCCCTCCACTTT
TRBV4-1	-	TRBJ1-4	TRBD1	CASSPTGMGREKLFF	TGCGCCAGCAGCCCGACAGGGATGGGGCGGGAAAAACTGTTTTTT
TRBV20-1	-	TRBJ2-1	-	CSASRETVETQFF	TGCAGTGCTAGTAGAGAGACGGTGGAGACCCAGTTCTTC
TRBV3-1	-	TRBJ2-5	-	CAGSLNPHGTQYF	TGCGCCGGCAGCCTTAATCCACACGGGACCCAGTACTTC
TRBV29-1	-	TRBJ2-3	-	CSVEFGGDTQYF	TGCAGCGTTGAATTCGGTGGAGATACGCAGTATTTT
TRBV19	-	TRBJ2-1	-	CVSSIVPGNYNEQFF	TGTGTCAGTAGTATAGTGCCAGGCAACTACAATGAGCAGTTCTTC
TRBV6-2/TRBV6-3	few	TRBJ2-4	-	CASSYNRENIQYF	TGTGCCAGCAGTTACAACAGGGAAAACATTCAGTACTTC
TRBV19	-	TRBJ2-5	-	CASSIGVGQETQYF	TGTGCCAGTAGTATAGGAGTTGGGCAAGAGACCCAGTACTTC
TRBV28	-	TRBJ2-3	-	CASRTVAGAGDTQYF	TGTGCCAGCAGGACAGTTGCGGGGGCAGGCGATACGCAGTATTTT
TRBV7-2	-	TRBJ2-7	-	CASSLEDVGEQYF	TGTGCCAGCAGCTTAGAGGATGTGGGCGAGCAGTACTTC
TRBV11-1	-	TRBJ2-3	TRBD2	CASSLGLAEYTDTQYF	TGTGCCAGCAGCTTAGGGCTAGCGGAGTACACAGATACGCAGTATTTT
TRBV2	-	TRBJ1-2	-	CASSETISNYGHTF	TGTGCCAGCAGTGAGACAATCTCTAACTATGGCCACACCTTC
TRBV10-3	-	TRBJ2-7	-	CAITKEEGSYEQYF	TGTGCCATCACCAAGGAGGAAGGCTCCTACGAGCAGTACTTC
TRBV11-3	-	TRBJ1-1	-	CASSLNGVHTEAFF	TGTGCCAGCAGCTTAAACGGGGTTCACACTGAAGCTTTCTTT
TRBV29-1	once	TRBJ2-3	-	CSVAQGIDTQYF	TGCAGCGTGGCGCAGGGGATAGATACGCAGTATTTT
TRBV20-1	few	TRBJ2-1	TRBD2	CSAGGTSGCEQFF	TGCAGTGCCGGGGGGACTAGCGGGTGTGAGCAGTTCTTC
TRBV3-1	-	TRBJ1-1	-	CASTEKAGNAEAFF	TGTGCCAGCACCGAGAAAGCGGGGAACGCTGAAGCTTTCTTT
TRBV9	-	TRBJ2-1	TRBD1	CASGTGIDEQFF	TGTGCCAGCGGGACAGGGATCGATGAGCAGTTCTTC
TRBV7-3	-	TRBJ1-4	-	CASSYLRRGGEKLFF	TGTGCCAGCAGCTACCTAAGACGGGGCGGAGAAAAACTGTTTTTT
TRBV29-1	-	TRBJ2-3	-	CSLHAGSTDTQYF	TGCAGCCTCCACGCGGGATCCACAGATACGCAGTATTTT
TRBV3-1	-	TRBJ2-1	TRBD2	CASSHHGLGAFYEQFF	TGTGCCAGCAGCCATCACGGACTAGGGGCCTTTTATGAGCAGTTCTTC
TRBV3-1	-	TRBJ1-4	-	CASSHDNEKLFF	TGTGCCAGCAGCCATGATAATGAAAAACTGTTTTTT
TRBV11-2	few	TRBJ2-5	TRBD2	CASSFSRGEETQYF	TGTGCCAGCAGCTTCTCGCGGGGGGAAGAGACCCAGTACTTC
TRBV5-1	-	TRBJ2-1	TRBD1	CASSLAGGPSNEQFF	TGCGCCAGCAGCTTGGCAGGGGGCCCCAGCAATGAGCAGTTCTTC
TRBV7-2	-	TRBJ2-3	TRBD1	CASSLSGTGPHRVADTQYF	TGTGCCAGCAGCTTATCCGGGACAGGCCCCCACAGGGTTGCAGATACGCAGTATTTT
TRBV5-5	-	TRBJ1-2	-	CASSLGSDGYTF	TGTGCCAGCAGCTTGGGCTCCGATGGCTACACCTTC
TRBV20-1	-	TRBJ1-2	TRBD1	CSAALLDRTGSCGYTF	TGCAGTGCTGCACTACTGGACAGGACAGGGTCTTGCGGCTACACCTTC
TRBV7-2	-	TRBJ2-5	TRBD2	CASSPLTSGGKETQYF	TGTGCCAGCAGCCCGCTGACTAGCGGGGGGAAAGAGACCCAGTACTTC
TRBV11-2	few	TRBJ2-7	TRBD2	CASSQLAGVSFYEQYF	TGTGCCAGCAGCCAACTAGCGGGGGTCTCCTTCTACGAGCAGTACTTC
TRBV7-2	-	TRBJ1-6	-	CASSFIGNSPLHF	TGTGCCAGCAGTTTTATCGGTAATTCACCCCTCCACTTT
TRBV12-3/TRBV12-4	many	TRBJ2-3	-	CASSFAGPTDTQYF	TGTGCCAGCAGTTTTGCCGGGCCCACAGATACGCAGTATTTT
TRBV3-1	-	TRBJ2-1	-	CASSWVDEQFF	TGTGCCAGCAGTTGGGTTGATGAGCAGTTCTTC
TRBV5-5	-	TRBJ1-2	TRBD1	CASSPDRINYGYTF	TGTGCCAGCAGCCCGGACAGGATTAACTATGGCTACACCTTC
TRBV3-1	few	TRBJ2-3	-	CASSQVLEVTDTQYF	TGTGCCAGCAGCCAAGTCTTGGAGGTCACAGATACGCAGTATTTT
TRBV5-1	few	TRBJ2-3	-	CASSLVSIGTDTQYF	TGCGCCAGCAGCTTGGTATCGATAGGCACAGATACGCAGTATTTT
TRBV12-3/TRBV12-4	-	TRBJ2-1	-	CASSFPKGAQFF	TGTGCCAGCAGTTTCCCGAAAGGGGCCCAGTTCTTC
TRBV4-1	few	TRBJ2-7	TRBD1	CASSQDEGASYEQYF	TGCGCCAGCAGCCAAGACGAGGGGGCCAGCTACGAGCAGTACTTC
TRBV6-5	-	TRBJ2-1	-	CASRTSYNEQFF	TGTGCCAGCAGGACTAGCTACAATGAGCAGTTCTTC
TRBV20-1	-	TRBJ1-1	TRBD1	CSASFMTGGTEAFF	TGCAGTGCTAGTTTCATGACAGGGGGCACTGAAGCTTTCTTT
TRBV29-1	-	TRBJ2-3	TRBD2	CGVKGGIADTQYF	TGCGGCGTTAAGGGAGGGATCGCAGATACGCAGTATTTT
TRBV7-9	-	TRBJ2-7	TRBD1	CASSSPDRDHEQYF	TGTGCCAGCAGCTCTCCGGACAGGGACCACGAGCAGTACTTC
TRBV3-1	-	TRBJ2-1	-	CASSRRREQFF	TGTGCCAGCAGCCGCCGCCGGGAGCAGTTCTTC